The 7 T cell receptor beta chains below all came from one sample that was sequenced in a study of blood T cell repertoires in COVID-19. Profiling relied on immunoSEQ multiplex PCR, and the TCRdb table lists in-frame clones only, not all of them. Of approximately 79,000 clones in the sample, roughly 89% were seen once. Sequenced input: peripheral blood. These receptors were obtained from a man in his sixties with acute or convalescent COVID-19.

The rearrangement joins TRBV12-3 or TRBV12-4 to TRBJ1-2; D ambiguous. The germline V and J ends were trimmed by 5 bases and 5 bases, with 3 bases remaining between them. The CDR3 runs to 10 residues. The CDR3: CASSLYGYTF. The DNA of the CDR3 is TGTGCCAGCAGTCTTTATGGCTACACCTTC.

The chain is built from TRBV5-1 and TRBJ1-2; TRBD1 aligns across 7 bases. J lost 10 bases, V lost 4 bases, and 19 bases had no gene match. The germline V gene has CDR1 SGHRS and CDR2 YFSETQ. CDR3 length: 16 residues. Here the CDR3 DNA reads TGCGCCAGCAGCCCTTTTACCGGACAGGCCCAAGCTGACTACACCTTC. Translation: CASSPFTGQAQADYTF.

V gene TRBV6-1 combines with J gene TRBJ2-3; TRBD1 might be the D (5 bases). V was cut by 2 bases and J by 9 bases, with 21 bases left in between. Germline CDR1 and CDR2: MNHNS and SASEGT. The CDR3 runs to 16 residues. The CDR3 nucleotides are TGTGCCAGCAGTGAACTGGGGAATGGTAGTCAGGGCACGCAGTATTTT. Amino acids: CASSELGNGSQGTQYF.

This chain uses TRBV5-6 with TRBJ2-4, with a tentative D call TRBD1 (6 bases). CDR1 SGHDT and CDR2 YYEEEE come from the germline V gene. This CDR3 has 15 amino acids. Trimming took off 1 base at V and 4 bases at J, with 12 bases between the two ends. CDR3 nucleotide sequence: TGTGCCAGCAGCTTGATGAAGGGGGATAAAAACATTCAGTACTTC. Translated, it gives CASSLMKGDKNIQYF.

The chain carries TRBV24-1 and TRBJ2-5, with 16 bases fitting TRBD2. Germline CDR1 KGHDR, CDR2 SFDVKD. The CDR3 is 18 amino acids. V shed 3 bases and J 5 bases; nucleotides not matched to a gene: 8. The CDR3 reads CATSDPGTSGRAVETQYF. CDR3 nucleotides: TGTGCCACCAGTGATCCCGGGACTAGCGGGAGGGCCGTGGAGACCCAGTACTTC.

This chain joins TRBV6-1 and TRBJ2-3; D is uncertain. Germline V gene sequence: CDR1 MNHNS, CDR2 SASEGT. The CDR3 runs to 14 residues. The V end lost 1 base, the J end lost 0 bases, and 5 bases lay between the germline ends. In DNA, the CDR3 is TGTGCCAGCAGTGAAGGGCACAGCACAGATACGCAGTATTTT. Translating gives CASSEGHSTDTQYF.

The chain recombines TRBV10-1 with TRBJ2-1; 9 bases agree with TRBD2. Germline loops: CDR1 WNHNN, CDR2 SYGVQD (reference sequence). The junction had 6 bases not matched to a gene; V was cut back by 2 bases and J by 7 bases. The CDR3 is 15 amino acids. The CDR3 bases are TGCGCCAGCAGTGAGCTGCGGGGGGGAGTAAATGAGCAGTTCTTC. It encodes CASSELRGGVNEQFF.